The clone carrying this T cell receptor beta chain has only one observation. What it recognizes is unknown. Germline V CDR1 and CDR2: SGHTA, FQGTGA. V lost 1 base, J lost 2 bases, and 9 bases lay in between. The CDR3 sequence is 16 residues long. TCRdb re-called the PCR reads via MiXCR. The sample yields about 13,000 clones, approximately 23% seen once. Every patient underwent thyroid surgery untreated. The sample comes from a study of metastatic and nonmetastatic thyroid tumors. Whole-study results and caveats: Patients with malignant thyroid tumors reportedly had significantly higher TCR beta diversity than those with benign nodules, in blood and tumor.

This clonotype was sampled from a female donor with papillary thyroid cancer or a benign thyroid nodule (not recorded which). Some clones in this sample may be carry-over from other donors' samples. The chain carries TRBV7-3 and TRBJ2-6; D is uncertain. Input material: adjacent normal tissue. The DNA for the CDR3 is TGTGCCAGCAGCTTAATGTGGGGTGCTGGGGCCAACGTCCTGACTTTC. This translates into CASSLMWGAGANVLTF.